This passage covers 2 T cell receptor beta chains from one sample sequenced in a study of shared clonotypes between healthy human individuals. Repertoires were generated with immunoSEQ multiplex PCR, while TCRdb's copy carries only in-frame clones and drops some. The table lists about 2 million clones, about 95% of them singletons, with about 1.1% in the top ten. The naive CD8 subset, CD45RO-negative cells positively selected for CCR7, excluded terminally differentiated effector memory CD45RA+ cells. The sample was naive CD8+ T cells sorted from blood. The receptors derive from a man aged 18-30 years in good health.

A note on this clone: Within the sample, other DNA sequences also encode this same CDR3. The chain couples TRBV12-5 to TRBJ2-7; no clear D gene. V shed 3 bases and J shed 1 base, with 7 bases lying between them. The germline V gene has CDR1 LGHNT and CDR2 FRNRAP. The CDR3 runs 13 residues. The CDR3 DNA is TGTGCTAGTGGTTTAGGCGGATCCTACGAGCAGTACTTC. This encodes CASGLGGSYEQYF. The full variable domain, in which reference TRBV12-5 and TRBJ2-7 provide the parts outside the CDR3, is DARVTQTPRHKVTEMGQEVTMRCQPILGHNTVFWYRQTMMQGLELLAYFRNRAPLDDSGMPKDRFSAEMPDATLATLKIQPSEPRDSAVYFCASGLGGSYEQYFGPGTRLTVT.

This chain joins TRBV5-8 and TRBJ2-1; D is uncertain. Trimming took off 0 bases at V and 7 bases at J, with 5 bases between the two ends. Per the germline V gene, CDR1 is SGHTS and CDR2 is YDEGEE. The CDR3 has 12 amino acids. CDR3 sequence reads: CASSLGVNEQFF. The CDR3 coding sequence is TGTGCCAGCAGCTTGGGGGTAAATGAGCAGTTCTTC.